This TCR beta chain was recorded in a study of breast tumors, draining lymph nodes, adjacent tissues. Study-level findings and limits: Tumor TCR diversity was below lymph nodes but above nontumor tissue. Data fit most tumor T cells coming from lymph node, expanding in tumor.

This clonotype appeared a single time. Its target is not known. This may come from a read error, since a much larger clone is one base off. Trimming took 7 bases from V and 6 from J; bases not matched to a gene: 15. This CDR3 spans 18 amino acids. Per germline, CDR1 MNHNS and CDR2 SASEGT. Axillary draining lymph nodes of breast cancer patients supplied the node samples. TCRdb reprocessed the multiplex PCR reads via MiXCR and lists one record per CDR3 protein. The data contain 85,000 to 130,000 distinct CDR3 sequences, roughly 20% of them singletons. What was sequenced was axillary lymph node tissue. The V call is TRBV6-1, the J call TRBJ2-1; 13 bases map to TRBD2. The TCR originated in a female donor with breast cancer. Some clones in this sample may be carry-over from other donors' samples. In DNA, the CDR3 is TGTGCCAGCACTTATTTAGGGACTAGCGGGAATAGGTGCAATGAGCAGTTCTTC. Amino acid sequence: CASTYLGTSGNRCNEQFF.